This T cell receptor beta chain was sequenced for a study of CD8 T cells in Susac syndrome. General observations from the study: The authors acknowledged that the study's TCR sequencing and HLA analysis involved relatively few individuals.

Points on this clonotype: Its antigen is still unknown.

TEMRA cells were FACS-enriched and CD8+ and CD4+ T cells negatively isolated. Trimming removed 3 bases from V and 6 bases from J, with 5 bases in between. The CDR3 contains 11 residues. RNA in amounts of about 0.45 to 1 ug was reverse transcribed with random hexamers. Amplification of the TCR beta CDR3 was carried out by immunoSEQ multiplex PCR, which spanned a total of 54 Vbeta and 13 Jbeta segments. TCRdb independently ran MiXCR on the immunoSEQ multiplex PCR reads; one entry per CDR3 protein. This sample carries approximately 220,000 distinct CDR3 sequences, 92% of them seen once, and the ten largest clones take roughly 0.13%.

The chain joins TRBV12-3 or TRBV12-4 to TRBJ1-1; D not resolved. The source of this sequence is a human donor with multiple sclerosis. Sequenced input: CD8+ T cells from PBMCs. CDR3 in amino acids: CASSFGAEAFF. The CDR3 DNA follows: TGTGCCAGCAGTTTTGGAGCTGAAGCTTTCTTT.